The 27 T cell receptor beta chains below all came from one sample that was sequenced in a study of blood T cell repertoires in COVID-19 (dated by TCRdb to the early 2020s). The protocol used for the library was the immunoSEQ multiplex PCR assay. TCRdb limited this immuneACCESS table to in-frame rearrangements with V and J called. A share of clones is missing; checked studies link under half to unresolved V genes, and the rest is unexplained. For this sample there are approximately 61,000 clones; around 77% appear just once. The ten most abundant clones make up about 22% of the sample. The specimen was peripheral blood. The receptors come from a man older than 75 with active or convalescent COVID-19.

The chain carries TRBV5-6 and TRBJ2-1; the D is unclear. There are 16 residues in the CDR3. Germline CDR1 and CDR2: SGHDT and YYEEEE. Trimming removed 3 bases from V and 5 bases from J, with 18 bases in between. CDR3 sequence (DNA): TGTGCCAGCAGCTCCTTCGCGAACCCCGAGAACAATGAGCAGTTCTTC. Protein: CASSSFANPENNEQFF.

The chain recombines TRBV5-4 with TRBJ1-2, with TRBD1 matching 10 bases. CDR1 and CDR2 from the germline V gene are SGHNT and YYREEE (reference sequence). The CDR3 is 12 amino acids. The V and J ends lost 3 bases and 9 bases, in that order; junction bases with no gene match: 2. This CDR3 is CASSWDRGRYTF. The CDR3 coding sequence is TGTGCCAGCAGCTGGGACAGGGGACGCTACACCTTC.

V and J are TRBV19 and TRBJ1-5, with TRBD1 identical over 7 bases. The junction had 11 bases not matched to a gene; V was cut back by 3 bases and J by 3 bases. The CDR3 loop spans 17 amino acids. Germline V gene data show CDR1 as LNHDA and CDR2 as SQIVND (reference sequence). The DNA of the CDR3 is TGTGCCAGTAGTATTCTGCGGGGGGGACAGATCAATCAGCCCCAGCATTTT. Amino acids: CASSILRGGQINQPQHF. The full variable domain, completed using reference TRBV19 and TRBJ1-5, is DGGITQSPKYLFRKEGQNVTLSCEQNLNHDAMYWYRQDPGQGLRLIYYSQIVNDFQKGDIAEGYSVSREKKESFPLTVTSAQKNPTAFYLCASSILRGGQINQPQHFGDGTRLSIL.

This clone was counted between two and nine times. The chain combines TRBV28 with TRBJ2-3; D is perhaps TRBD1 (5 bases). Germline V CDR1 and CDR2: MDHEN, SYDVKM. The CDR3 is made up of 14 amino acids. Deletions cut 10 bases from V and 0 bases from J, with 14 bases between. In DNA form, the CDR3 reads TGTGCCACACAGGAAACCCTTAGCACAGATACGCAGTATTTT. Its translation: CATQETLSTDTQYF.

On this clone: The limits of the CDR3 on the DNA are not certain, so only TCRdb's listed CDR3 is given. The chain has TRBV10-3 and TRBJ1-3; the D call of TRBD1 is as the table states it, not checked on the DNA. Germline V gives CDR1 ENHRY, CDR2 SYGVKD. With termini counted, the CDR3 has 16 amino acids. The CDR3 reads CAISASVAGSGNTIYF.

This clone came up a few times. Here the CDR3 reads CASSTSGGEDTQYF. CDR3 DNA sequence: TGTGCCAGCAGCACTAGCGGGGGGGAAGATACGCAGTATTTT. The V gene is TRBV2, the J gene TRBJ2-3; TRBD2 matches 13 bases. Losses at the gene ends were 6 bases for V and 5 bases for J; bases not matched to a gene: 2. CDR3 length: 14 residues. CDR1 SNHLY and CDR2 FYNNEI come from the germline V gene.

The V call is TRBV6-5, the J call TRBJ1-1; 10 nucleotides agree with TRBD1. CDR3 length equals 13 residues. Germline lookup yields CDR1 MNHEY and CDR2 SVGAGI. The V and J ends lost 6 bases and 10 bases, in that order; junction bases with no gene match: 8. The CDR3 protein is CASRTTGGAGAFF. The CDR3 DNA reads TGTGCCAGCAGGACGACAGGGGGCGCTGGAGCTTTCTTT.

The chain joins TRBV21-1 to TRBJ2-7; the listed D gene, TRBD1, was not tested against the DNA. TRBV21-1 has pseudogene status. The CDR3 has 15 amino acids. CDR3 sequence reads: CASSPTGDTSYEQYF. Here the CDR3 DNA reads TGTGCCAGCAGCCCCACCGGCGACACAAGCTACGAGCAGTACTTC.

A single count supports this clone. The gene calls are TRBV19 and TRBJ2-1; D is possibly TRBD2 (7 bases). Germline lookup yields CDR1 LNHDA and CDR2 SQIVND (reference sequence). Trimming took off 6 bases at V and 5 bases at J, with 23 bases between the two ends. This CDR3 comprises 17 residues. CDR3 DNA: TGTGCCAGTAGCCGCCGAAGGGCGGGGGCAGGAAACAATGAGCAGTTCTTC. Its protein product is CASSRRRAGAGNNEQFF.

The genes are TRBV28 and TRBJ2-1; TRBD2 matches at 7 bases. This CDR3 contains 15 residues. The J segment lost 7 bases and the V segment lost 0 bases, leaving 6 bases of the junction unmatched. The V gene's germline CDR1 is MDHEN and CDR2 SYDVKM. The CDR3, as DNA: TGTGCCAGCAGTTTATGGACGAGGCGGGAGAATGAGCAGTTCTTC. Protein product: CASSLWTRRENEQFF.

The chain couples TRBV5-1 to TRBJ1-1; TRBD1 aligns across 9 bases. The CDR3 consists of 15 residues. Germline CDR1 SGHRS, CDR2 YFSETQ. The junction had 6 bases not matched to a gene; V was cut back by 4 bases and J by 2 bases. The CDR3 here is CASSRWTGENTEAFF. The CDR3 nucleotides read TGCGCCAGCAGCCGGTGGACAGGGGAAAACACTGAAGCTTTCTTT.

The chain combines TRBV3-1 (or the pseudogene TRBV3-2) with TRBJ2-3, with a possible D match to TRBD1 (5 bases). Looked up from germline, CDR1 is LGHDT and CDR2 is YNNKEL (reference sequence). The CDR3 has 15 amino acids. V shed 8 bases and J shed 3 bases, with 18 bases lying between them. DNA of the CDR3: TGTGCCAGCTGCCGTGGGCAGGGTGTGACAGATACGCAGTATTTT. This encodes CASCRGQGVTDTQYF.

This sequence joins TRBV28 and TRBJ1-5; D is undetermined. Between the trimmed V and J ends, which lost 2 bases and 6 bases, there was a span of 11 bases. CDR3 length: 14 amino acids. The germline V gene encodes CDR1 MDHEN and CDR2 SYDVKM. The CDR3 nucleotides are TGTGCCAGCAGTTTAGGTTCTACGCGTCAGCCCCAGCATTTT. Translated: CASSLGSTRQPQHF.

The chain carries TRBV6-5 and TRBJ1-5, with D possibly being TRBD1 (5 bases). This CDR3 is built from 14 residues. V was cut by 2 bases and J by 6 bases, with 11 bases left in between. Germline V CDR1 and CDR2: MNHEY, SVGAGI. CDR3: CASSYMDGGQPQHF. The DNA of the CDR3 is TGTGCCAGCAGTTACATGGACGGGGGTCAGCCCCAGCATTTT.

V is TRBV10-3 and J is TRBJ1-1; tentative D call: TRBD1 (5 bases). The germline CDR1 and CDR2 sequences are ENHRY and SYGVKD. Trimming pared 10 bases from V and 8 bases from J, leaving 29 bases between. The CDR3 sequence is 16 residues long. CDR3 in amino acids: CATLGGDGDLGGEAFF. The CDR3 bases are TGTGCCACCCTCGGGGGTGATGGTGATCTGGGTGGGGAAGCTTTCTTT.

This clone occurred once. The V gene is TRBV28, the J gene TRBJ1-5; 7 nucleotides match TRBD1. J lost 2 bases, V lost 7 bases, and 8 bases had no gene match. This CDR3 is built from 15 residues. CDR1 and CDR2 from the germline V gene are MDHEN and SYDVKM. The CDR3 reads CASTVTGRGNQPQHF. CDR3 nucleotide sequence: TGTGCCAGCACCGTGACAGGGAGAGGCAATCAGCCCCAGCATTTT.

The chain uses TRBV7-3 and TRBJ1-6, with D perhaps TRBD1 (6 bases). CDR3 length: 13 amino acids. Between the trimmed V and J ends, which lost 9 bases and 13 bases, there was a span of 19 bases. In germline, CDR1 is SGHTA, CDR2 FQGTGA. CDR3 in DNA: TGTGCCAGTACTCGGGACATCGGAATGCCCCTCCACTTT. It translates to CASTRDIGMPLHF. The full variable domain, its missing parts supplied by reference TRBV7-3 and TRBJ1-6, is GAGVSQTPSNKVTEKGKYVELRCDPISGHTALYWYRQSLGQGPEFLIYFQGTGAADDSGLPNDRFFAVRPEGSVSTLKIQRTERGDSAVYLCASTRDIGMPLHFGNGTRLTVT.

This clone came up a few times. The gene calls are TRBV24-1 and TRBJ2-2; tentatively, D is TRBD2 (7 bases). Germline assignment: CDR1 KGHDR and CDR2 SFDVKD. Between the trimmed V and J ends, which lost 3 bases and 3 bases, there was a span of 13 bases. This CDR3 is 16 amino acids long. The CDR3 region is CATSDTGGGDTGELFF. DNA of the CDR3: TGTGCCACCAGTGATACAGGAGGGGGGGACACCGGGGAGCTGTTTTTT.

The V and J genes are TRBV7-3 and TRBJ2-5, with 7 bases matching TRBD2. The CDR3 sequence is 13 residues long. CDR1 SGHTA and CDR2 FQGTGA come from the germline V gene. J gave up 5 bases and V 3 bases, and 3 bases lay outside the gene matches. This CDR3 is CASSFAGAETQYF. CDR3 DNA sequence: TGTGCCAGCAGCTTTGCGGGAGCGGAGACCCAGTACTTC.

This chain joins TRBV7-2 and TRBJ2-5; 10 bases map to TRBD2. In germline, CDR1 is SGHTA, CDR2 FQGNSA. This CDR3 has 14 amino acids. V gave up 4 bases and J gave up 4 bases; unmatched junction bases: 3. The CDR3 is CASSSSGGRETQYF. The CDR3 region has the DNA TGTGCCAGCAGCTCTAGCGGGGGAAGAGAGACCCAGTACTTC.

In its sample, this clone was seen many times. The chain is built from TRBV7-9 and TRBJ1-2; D possibly corresponds to TRBD1 (5 bases). The germline CDR1 and CDR2 sequences are SEHNR and FQNEAQ (reference sequence). This CDR3 is built from 14 residues. Trimming took off 6 bases at V and 3 bases at J, with 14 bases between the two ends. The CDR3 DNA follows: TGTGCCAGCAGTTCGTTCGGGGACTACTATGGCTACACCTTC. Encoded protein: CASSSFGDYYGYTF.

The V gene is TRBV11-1, the J gene TRBJ2-5; 12 nucleotides align to TRBD2. This CDR3 is built from 16 residues. The trim removed 5 bases at V and 5 bases at J, leaving 9 bases unmatched. Germline V gene sequence: CDR1 SGHAT, CDR2 FQDESV (reference sequence). As DNA, the CDR3 is TGTGCCAGCAGCCCCTGGACTAGCGGGATGGGTGAGACCCAGTACTTC. The encoded protein is CASSPWTSGMGETQYF.

CDR3 sequence reads: CASSLWQGREKLFF. In DNA, the CDR3 is TGTGCCAGCAGTTTATGGCAGGGTCGGGAAAAACTGTTTTTT. The chain employs TRBV28 and TRBJ1-4; D possibly corresponds to TRBD1 (5 bases). The CDR3 runs 14 residues. CDR1 is MDHEN, CDR2 SYDVKM, per germline. The V gene lost 0 bases and the J gene lost 8 bases, with 10 bases spanning the gap.

CDR3 coding DNA: TGTGCCAGCTCAACGGTCCCGCAAAATAATCAGCCCCAGCATTTT. The encoded protein is CASSTVPQNNQPQHF. The genes are TRBV18 and TRBJ1-5; D gene uncertain. V was shortened by 5 bases and J by 4 bases, with 15 bases between the two germline ends. This CDR3 has 15 amino acids. Germline V CDR1 and CDR2: KGHSH, LQKENI.

V usage is TRBV21-1 and J usage is TRBJ2-3; TRBD2, the table's D call, was not compared with the DNA. TRBV21-1 is a recognized pseudogene. The CDR3 has 18 residues. CDR3 region: CASSKIVTSGGDTDTQYF. Here the CDR3 DNA reads TGTGCCAGCAGCAAAATCGTGACTAGCGGGGGGGACACAGATACGCAGTATTTT.

The gene calls are TRBV5-1 and TRBJ1-3; D uncertain. CDR1 SGHRS and CDR2 YFSETQ come from the germline V gene. The CDR3 has 15 amino acids. With 4 bases removed from V and 0 bases from J, the gap between germline ends came to 11 bases. DNA of the CDR3: TGCGCCAGCAGCGACCAAGGCGGCTCTGGAAACACCATATATTTT. This codes for CASSDQGGSGNTIYF.

This clone was counted ten times or more. The genes are TRBV30 and TRBJ1-2, with 8 bases fitting TRBD1. Germline trimming cut 5 bases from V and 7 bases from J; bases unmatched to any gene: 6. Germline loops: CDR1 GTSNPN, CDR2 SVGIG (reference sequence). CDR3 size: 12 residues. As DNA, the CDR3 is TGTGCCTGGGGAGACAGGGGTCTTGGCTACACCTTC. Its translation is CAWGDRGLGYTF. Complete variable domain (other parts from reference TRBV30 and TRBJ1-2): SQTIHQWPATLVQPVGSPLSLECTVEGTSNPNLYWYRQAAGRGLQLLFYSVGIGQISSEVPQNLSASRPQDRQFILSSKKLLLSDSGFYLCAWGDRGLGYTFGSGTRLTVV.